The 17 T cell receptor beta chains reported below all come from one sample, sequenced in a study of blood T cells in healthy people across ages. Primers used in a second PCR of roughly 6 to 12 cycles were a sample-barcoded 5' primer and a J-beta primer mix. TCRdb called the 5' RACE reads again in MiXCR, with one record for every CDR3 protein. The sample records some 760,000 distinct CDR3 sequences, just under 25% being singletons. The sample also formed part of further work on T cells of mothers and their children.

The sequenced material came from blood. The receptors shown here come from a boy between 5 and 17 years old in good health.

This chain joins TRBV29-1 and TRBJ2-7; 10 bases are shared with TRBD1. With V trimmed by 6 bases and J by 2 bases, 4 bases remained unmatched. The length of the CDR3 is 13 residues. Germline V gene sequence: CDR1 SQVTM, CDR2 ANQGSEA. CDR3 bases: TGCAGCGTGAGACAGGGGGCAGCCTACGAGCAGTACTTC. Protein product: CSVRQGAAYEQYF.

In this sample, this clonotype turned up a few times. This CDR3 reads CASSLEAGAFYEQYF. The CDR3 DNA follows: TGTGCCAGCAGTTTAGAAGCGGGAGCCTTCTACGAGCAGTACTTC. The V gene is TRBV12-3 or TRBV12-4, the J gene TRBJ2-7, with TRBD2 matching over 8 bases. The CDR3 spans 15 residues. Trimming removed 1 base from V and 3 bases from J; junction bases left unmatched: 5.

Only one count was recorded for this clonotype. The chain joins TRBV9 to TRBJ2-7; D gene unclear. CDR3 length equals 13 residues. The V gene lost 4 bases and the J gene lost 5 bases, with 13 bases spanning the gap. From germline, CDR1 is SGDLS and CDR2 YYNGEE. The CDR3 DNA sequence: TGTGCCAGCAGCCCAACCCTTACCCACGAGCAGTACTTC. It encodes CASSPTLTHEQYF.

In this sample, this clonotype turned up a few times. The J gene is TRBJ2-5, the V gene TRBV29-1; D remains unclear. Germline loops: CDR1 SQVTM, CDR2 ANQGSEA. This CDR3 spans 11 amino acids. V lost 6 bases and J 5 bases, leaving 10 bases between the germline ends. Written as DNA, the CDR3 is TGCAGCGTCCAACCATGGGAGACCCAGTACTTC. Its protein product is CSVQPWETQYF. Looking up the rest from reference TRBV29-1 and TRBJ2-5 gives the full variable domain: SAVISQKPSRDICQRGTSLTIQCQVDSQVTMMFWYRQQPGQSLTLIATANQGSEATYESGFVIDKFPISRPNLTFSTLTVSNMSPEDSSIYLCSVQPWETQYFGPGTRLLVL.

J is TRBJ2-7 and V is TRBV4-1; the D gene is possibly TRBD1 (5 bases). The ends were cut back, 1 base at V and 6 bases at J, with 16 bases in the middle. Germline V gene lookup returns CDR1 MGHRA and CDR2 YSYEKL. The length of the CDR3 is 15 residues. DNA for the CDR3: TGCGCCAGCAGCCAAGGAATAGCAGGGATCCCCGAGCAGTACTTC. Its protein product is CASSQGIAGIPEQYF.

The J gene is TRBJ2-5, the V gene TRBV5-1; maybe TRBD2 (7 bases). The DNA end lines up better with TRBJ2-1; the J call may be wrong. CDR1 is SGHRS and CDR2 is YFSETQ in the germline V gene. The CDR3 covers 15 residues. The CDR3 region has the DNA TGCGCCAGCAGCTTGGCCCGGGGGGCGATGGAGGAGCAGTTCTTC. It translates to CASSLARGAMEEQFF.

The gene calls are TRBV20-1 and TRBJ2-7; D remains ambiguous. V dropped 1 base and J dropped 4 bases, with 8 bases sitting between them. The CDR3 runs 12 residues. Germline V lookup: CDR1 DFQATT, CDR2 SNEGSKA (reference sequence). CDR3 residues: CSARGPLYEQYF. CDR3 DNA sequence: TGCAGTGCTAGAGGGCCCCTATACGAGCAGTACTTC.

The chain uses TRBV7-9 and TRBJ2-5; tentative D call: TRBD1 (6 bases). V lost 5 bases and J lost 5, with 21 bases in between. The CDR3 runs to 16 residues. Per germline, CDR1 SEHNR and CDR2 FQNEAQ (reference sequence). The CDR3 reads CASSPRTAALRETQYF. The CDR3 DNA reads as TGTGCCAGCAGCCCCCGGACAGCGGCCCTCCGGGAGACCCAGTACTTC.

This chain uses TRBV5-4 with TRBJ2-5; tentatively, D is TRBD2 (5 bases). CDR3 size: 12 residues. V lost 6 bases to trimming and J lost 2 bases, with 8 bases between them. Per germline, CDR1 SGHNT and CDR2 YYREEE (reference sequence). The CDR3 here is CASKGLQETQYF. The CDR3 coding sequence is TGTGCCAGCAAAGGACTTCAAGAGACCCAGTACTTC.

The chain couples TRBV6-1 to TRBJ1-6; D not resolved. V was shortened by 6 bases and J by 7 bases, with 19 bases between the two germline ends. Germline V gives CDR1 MNHNS, CDR2 SASEGT. The CDR3 extends over 16 amino acids. The CDR3 sequence is CASRTLGRRSNSPLHF. CDR3 nucleotides: TGTGCCAGCAGAACCCTCGGGCGTAGGTCGAATTCACCCCTCCACTTT.

This clonotype has just a few counts. The chain is built from TRBV6-2 or TRBV6-3 and TRBJ2-5; D call uncertain. The CDR3 runs to 12 residues. The V end lost 7 bases, the J end lost 4 bases, and 10 bases lay between the germline ends. Germline values: CDR1 MNHEY, CDR2 SVGEGT. CDR3 DNA: TGTGCCAGCACCACTGGGATAGAGACCCAGTACTTC. Translation: CASTTGIETQYF.

Many counts were recorded for this clonotype. The V gene is TRBV18, the J gene TRBJ2-7; D is unresolved. Germline V gene sequence: CDR1 KGHSH, CDR2 LQKENI. V was trimmed by 3 bases and J by 0 bases, leaving 12 bases between them. The CDR3 consists of 15 residues. The CDR3 DNA reads TGTGCCAGCTCACCGTCGGACCGGATCTCCTACGAGCAGTACTTC. Its protein is CASSPSDRISYEQYF.

This clonotype came up a few times. The chain has TRBV5-4 and TRBJ2-7, with a possible D match to TRBD1 (5 bases). The J call is in doubt because the DNA end fits TRBJ2-1 better. This CDR3 spans 15 amino acids. Per the germline V gene, CDR1 is SGHNT and CDR2 is YYREEE (reference sequence). The CDR3 reads CASSLVLSGRAEQFF. DNA of the CDR3: TGTGCCAGCAGCTTGGTACTCTCAGGCAGGGCTGAGCAGTTCTTC.

This clonotype was counted only a few times. V gene TRBV2 combines with J gene TRBJ2-5; the D is unclear. The CDR3 covers 11 residues. CDR1 and CDR2 (germline): SNHLY, FYNNEI. Trimming pared 1 base from V and 10 bases from J, leaving 7 bases between. CDR3 region: CASSEEVGQYF. In DNA form, the CDR3 reads TGTGCCAGCAGTGAAGAGGTGGGCCAGTACTTC.

The V call is TRBV2, the J call TRBJ2-1; TRBD1 matches at 10 bases. The CDR3 extends over 14 amino acids. V shed 11 bases and J 2 bases; nucleotides not matched to a gene: 6. In germline, CDR1 is SNHLY, CDR2 FYNNEI. The CDR3 sequence is CALTGTGAYNEQFF. CDR3 sequence (DNA): TGTGCCCTCACCGGGACAGGGGCCTACAATGAGCAGTTCTTC.

This clonotype was seen more than once but under ten times. V and J are TRBV27 and TRBJ2-5; tentatively, D is TRBD1 (6 bases). This CDR3 is built from 14 residues. V lost 4 bases, J lost 0 bases, and 9 bases lay in between. The germline V gene encodes CDR1 MNHEY and CDR2 SMNVEV (reference sequence). CDR3 sequence: CASSYQGHQETQYF. CDR3 in DNA: TGTGCCAGCAGTTACCAGGGGCACCAAGAGACCCAGTACTTC.

This chain joins TRBV5-1 and TRBJ1-5, with unresolved D. CDR3 length: 13 amino acids. Trimming removed 2 bases from V and 1 base from J, with 4 bases in between. The germline gives CDR1 SGHRS, CDR2 YFSETQ. In DNA, the CDR3 is TGCGCCAGCAGCTTTGAGAGCAATCAGCCCCAGCATTTT. The encoded protein is CASSFESNQPQHF.